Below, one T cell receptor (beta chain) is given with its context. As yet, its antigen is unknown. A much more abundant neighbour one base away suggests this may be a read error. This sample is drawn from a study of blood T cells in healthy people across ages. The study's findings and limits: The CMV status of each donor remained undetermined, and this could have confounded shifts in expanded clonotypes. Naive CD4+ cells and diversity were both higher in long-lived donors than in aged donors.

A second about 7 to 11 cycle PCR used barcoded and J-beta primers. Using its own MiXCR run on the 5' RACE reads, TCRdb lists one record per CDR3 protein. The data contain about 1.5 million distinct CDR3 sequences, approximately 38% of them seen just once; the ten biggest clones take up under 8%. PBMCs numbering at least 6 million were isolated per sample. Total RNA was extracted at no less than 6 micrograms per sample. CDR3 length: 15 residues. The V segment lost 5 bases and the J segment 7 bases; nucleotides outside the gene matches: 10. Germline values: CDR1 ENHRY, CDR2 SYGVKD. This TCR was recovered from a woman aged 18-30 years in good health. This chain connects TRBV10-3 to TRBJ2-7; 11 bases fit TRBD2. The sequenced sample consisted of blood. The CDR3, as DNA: TGTGCCATCAGTTTACTAGCGGGAGCTCGGAATGAGCAGTACTTC. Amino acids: CAISLLAGARNEQYF.